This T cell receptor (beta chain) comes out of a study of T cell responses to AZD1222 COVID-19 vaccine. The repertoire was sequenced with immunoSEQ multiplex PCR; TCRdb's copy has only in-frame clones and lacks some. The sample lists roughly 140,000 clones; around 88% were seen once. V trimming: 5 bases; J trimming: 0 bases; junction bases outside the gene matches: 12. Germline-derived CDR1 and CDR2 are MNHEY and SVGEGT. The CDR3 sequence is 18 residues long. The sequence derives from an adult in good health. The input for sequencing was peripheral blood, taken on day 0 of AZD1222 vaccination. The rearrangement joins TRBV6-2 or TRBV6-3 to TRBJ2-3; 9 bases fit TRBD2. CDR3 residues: CASSDPGLAGLSTDTQYF. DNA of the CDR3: TGTGCCAGCAGTGACCCGGGACTAGCAGGCCTTAGCACAGATACGCAGTATTTT.